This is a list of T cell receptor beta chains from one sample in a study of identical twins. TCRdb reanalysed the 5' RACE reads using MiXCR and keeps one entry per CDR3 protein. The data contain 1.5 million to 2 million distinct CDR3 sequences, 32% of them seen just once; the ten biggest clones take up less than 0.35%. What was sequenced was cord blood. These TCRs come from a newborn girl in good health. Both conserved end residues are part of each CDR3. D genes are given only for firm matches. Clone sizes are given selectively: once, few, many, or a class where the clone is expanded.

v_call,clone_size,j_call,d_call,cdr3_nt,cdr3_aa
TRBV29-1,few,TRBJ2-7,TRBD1,TGCAGCGTTGAAGGCCCAGACAGGGGAAACGAGCAGTACTTC,CSVEGPDRGNEQYF
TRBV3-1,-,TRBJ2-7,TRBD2,TGTGCCGGCAGCCGGCTAGCGGGGGCCTACGAGCAGTACTTC,CAGSRLAGAYEQYF
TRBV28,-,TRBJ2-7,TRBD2,TGTGCCAGCGGTGACTCATATAGCGGGAGATACAATGAGCAGTACTTC,CASGDSYSGRYNEQYF
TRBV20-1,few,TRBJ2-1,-,TGCAGTGCTAGAGCCCTGAGGCCTGAGCAGTTCTTC,CSARALRPEQFF
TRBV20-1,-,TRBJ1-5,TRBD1,TGCAGTGTTAACAGGGGGAGCAATCAGCCCCAGCATTTT,CSVNRGSNQPQHF
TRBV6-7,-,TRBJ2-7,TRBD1,TGTGCCAGCACCGTAGACAGGGCAACCTACGAGCAGTACTTC,CASTVDRATYEQYF
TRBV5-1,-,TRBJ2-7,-,TGTGCCAGCAGTTGGGGACTTACCTACGAGCAGTACTTC,CASSWGLTYEQYF
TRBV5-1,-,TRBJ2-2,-,TGCGCCAGCAGACCTGCCCCCCCCGGGGAGCTGTTTTTT,CASRPAPPGELFF
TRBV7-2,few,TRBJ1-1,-,TGTGCCAGCAGCTTAAATCAGGCAGGACCCACTGAAGCTTTCTTT,CASSLNQAGPTEAFF
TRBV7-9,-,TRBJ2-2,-,TGTGCCAGCAGCTTATCCGAAACCGGGGAGCTGTTTTTT,CASSLSETGELFF
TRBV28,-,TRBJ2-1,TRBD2,TGTGCCGCAAATCTAGCGGGAGTGGGCAATGAGCAGTTCTTC,CAANLAGVGNEQFF
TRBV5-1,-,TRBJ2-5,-,TGCGCCAGCATTCTCCGCGGCGACGAGACCCAGTACTTC,CASILRGDETQYF
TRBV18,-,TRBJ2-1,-,TGTGCCAGCTCACCACAACCAGCGGATCACAATGAGCAGTTCTTC,CASSPQPADHNEQFF
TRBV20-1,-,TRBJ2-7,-,TGCAGTGCTAGGGATTCCGGGACCCCCTTGAGTGAGCAGTACTTC,CSARDSGTPLSEQYF
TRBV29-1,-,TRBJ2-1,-,TGCAGCGCCGCGGCGGGGAGACCCTACAATGAGCAGTTCTTC,CSAAAGRPYNEQFF
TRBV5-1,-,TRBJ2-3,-,TGCGCCAGCACCTCCCCCCTAGATACGCAGTATTTT,CASTSPLDTQYF
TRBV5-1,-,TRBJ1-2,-,TGCGCCAGCAGCCAGAGATCGGATAACTATGGCTACACCTTC,CASSQRSDNYGYTF
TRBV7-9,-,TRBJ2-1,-,TGTGCCAGCAGCCCACTATCTGAGCAGTTCTTC,CASSPLSEQFF
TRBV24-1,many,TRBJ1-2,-,TGTGCCACCAGTGATACAGGGAGGTATGGCTACACCTTC,CATSDTGRYGYTF
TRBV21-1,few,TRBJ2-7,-,TGTGCCAGCAGCAAGGCGGGGCCCTCCTACGAGCAGTACTTC,CASSKAGPSYEQYF
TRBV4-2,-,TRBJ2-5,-,TGTGCCAGCAGCCCCCAAGCGGAAATCCAAGAGACCCAGTACTTC,CASSPQAEIQETQYF
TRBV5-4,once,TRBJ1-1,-,TGTGCCAGCAGCTTGGAGACAGGAAGGAACACTGAAGCTTTCTTT,CASSLETGRNTEAFF
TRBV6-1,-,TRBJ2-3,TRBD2,TGTGCCAGCAGTGGATGGGGTCGTAAACTAGCGGGGGGGACAGATACGCAGTATTTT,CASSGWGRKLAGGTDTQYF
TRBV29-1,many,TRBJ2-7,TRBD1,TGCAGCGTCGGGGACAGTATCTACGAGCAGTACTTC,CSVGDSIYEQYF
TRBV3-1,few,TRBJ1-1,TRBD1,TGTGCCAGCAGCCACAACTTACAGGGGGGAGGGACTGAAGCTTTCTTT,CASSHNLQGGGTEAFF
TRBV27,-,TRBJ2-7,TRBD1,TGTGCCAGCAGTTTATCCGGGACAGGGGGGTTCGAGCAGTACTTC,CASSLSGTGGFEQYF
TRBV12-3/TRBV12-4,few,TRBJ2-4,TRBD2,TGTGCCAGCAGCCTTGGACTAGCGGGGGGGCGAGTCTCTTTTAACATTCAGTACTTC,CASSLGLAGGRVSFNIQYF
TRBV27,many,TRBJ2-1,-,TGTGCCAGCAGTTTTCGGACGGGTCCCTTCATCCTGTTCTTC,CASSFRTGPFILFF
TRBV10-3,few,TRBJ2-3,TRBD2,TGTGCCATCGCTATACTAGCGGGGGTCACAGATACGCAGTATTTT,CAIAILAGVTDTQYF
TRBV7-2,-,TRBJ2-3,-,TGTGCCAGCAGCTTATGGGGCGGGGTGATCACAGATACGCAGTATTTT,CASSLWGGVITDTQYF
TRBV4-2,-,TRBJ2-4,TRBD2,TGTGCCAGCAGCCAAGATGTTTCGTCGGTAGCGGGCCTTCTAGCCAAAAACATTCAGTCCTTC,CASSQDVSSVAGLLAKNIQSF
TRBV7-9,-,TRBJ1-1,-,TGTGCCAGCAGCTTAGTCTCCGGGAACGGAGCTTTCTTT,CASSLVSGNGAFF
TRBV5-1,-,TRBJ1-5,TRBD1,TGCGCCAGCAGCGCCCATCCGGGACAGGTCAATCAGCCCCAGCATTTT,CASSAHPGQVNQPQHF
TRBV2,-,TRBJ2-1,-,TGTGCCAGCAGCGAGACTAGACAGAGCTCCTACAATGAGCAGTTCTTC,CASSETRQSSYNEQFF
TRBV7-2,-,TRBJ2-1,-,TGTGCCAGCAGCTTATGGGGCGAGAGAGGGTACAATGAGCAGTTCTTC,CASSLWGERGYNEQFF
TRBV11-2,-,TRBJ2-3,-,TGTGCCAGCAGCGGAATACGGGGCACAGATACGCAGTATTTT,CASSGIRGTDTQYF
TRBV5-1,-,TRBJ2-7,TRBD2,TGCGCCAGCAGCTTGGGTCCTAGCGGGAGTAGGAATGAGCAGTACTTC,CASSLGPSGSRNEQYF
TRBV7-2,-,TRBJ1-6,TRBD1,TGTGCCAGCAGCATTAGGACAGGGGGAAATTCACCCCTCCACTTT,CASSIRTGGNSPLHF
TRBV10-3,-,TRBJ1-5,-,TGTGCCATCAGTGAGCGGGGACCTACTAGCAATCAGCCCCAGCATTTT,CAISERGPTSNQPQHF
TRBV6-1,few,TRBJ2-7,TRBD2,TGTGCCAGCAGTGAACTGCTAGCGGGGGACGAGCAGTACTTC,CASSELLAGDEQYF
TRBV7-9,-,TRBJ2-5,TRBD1,TGTGCCAGCAGCTTAGTGTGGCAGGGGGCAGAGACCCAGTACTTC,CASSLVWQGAETQYF
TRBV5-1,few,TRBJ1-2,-,TGCGCCAGCAGGTCCGTTCAGGGTTACGGCTACACCTTC,CASRSVQGYGYTF
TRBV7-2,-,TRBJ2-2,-,TGTGCCAGCAGCTTAGCGAACACCTACACCGGGGAGCTGTTTTTT,CASSLANTYTGELFF
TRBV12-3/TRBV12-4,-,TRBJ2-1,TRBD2,TGTGCCAGCAGTTTAGATGTTGGAGCGGGGGGCCCCTACAATGAGCAGTTCTTC,CASSLDVGAGGPYNEQFF
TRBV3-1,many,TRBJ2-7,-,TGTGCCAGCAGCCAAAGTTTCCGCGGGCTCTCCTACGAGCAGTACTTC,CASSQSFRGLSYEQYF